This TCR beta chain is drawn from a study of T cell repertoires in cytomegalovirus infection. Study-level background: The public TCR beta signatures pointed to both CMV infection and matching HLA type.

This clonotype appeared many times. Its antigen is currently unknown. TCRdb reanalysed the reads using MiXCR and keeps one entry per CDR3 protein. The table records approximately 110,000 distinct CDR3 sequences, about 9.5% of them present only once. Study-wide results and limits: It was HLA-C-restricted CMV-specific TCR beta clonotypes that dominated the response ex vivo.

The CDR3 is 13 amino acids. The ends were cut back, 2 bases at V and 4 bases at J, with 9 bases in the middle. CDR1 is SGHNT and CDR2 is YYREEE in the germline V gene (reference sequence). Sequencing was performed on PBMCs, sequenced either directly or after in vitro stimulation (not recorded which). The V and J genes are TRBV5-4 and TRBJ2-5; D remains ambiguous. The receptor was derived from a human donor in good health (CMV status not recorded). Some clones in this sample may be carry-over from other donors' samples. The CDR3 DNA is TGTGCCAGCAGCTTTGCCCAGCGAGAGACCCAGTACTTC. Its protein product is CASSFAQRETQYF.